This TCR beta chain was sequenced for a study of shared clonotypes between healthy human individuals. The V gene end was trimmed by 1 base and the J gene end by 4 bases; junction bases not matched to a gene: 12. The germline gives CDR1 SQVTM, CDR2 ANQGSEA. The CDR3 runs 17 residues. Study-wide results and caveats: Some naive CD4 clonotypes, roughly 5%, turned up in common across a few donors.

CD45RA-negative memory and CD45RA+ naive subsets were split from the CD4+ cells. TCRdb's table, derived via immunoSEQ multiplex PCR, lists solely in-frame clones and lacks some. The sample records around 1.4 million clones, 98% being singletons. A note on this clone: Antigen: not known.

This chain links TRBV29-1 with TRBJ2-5; 10 bases agree with TRBD2. The sequence was obtained from a young man in good health. The sample consisted of naive CD4+ T cells sorted from blood. The sample's subset: CD45RA+ positively selected. The CDR3: CSVEGPQGLASGETQYF. CDR3 coding DNA: TGCAGCGTTGAAGGCCCCCAGGGACTAGCGAGCGGAGAGACCCAGTACTTC.